These 21 T cell receptor beta chains were all obtained from the same sample, sequenced in a study of regulatory T cells in long-lasting Graves disease. Library construction for TCR beta used iRepertoire HTBI primers and Arm-PCR of CDR3 regions. TCRdb re-analysed the multiplex PCR reads in MiXCR, keeping a single row per CDR3 protein. The data show approximately 360,000 distinct CDR3 sequences, about 12% seen once. Stated time point: newly diagnosed GD, antithyroid drugs for less than 3 months. The TCR library was prepared using RNA isolated from PBMCs. The same sample was also used in a study of T cells in Graves' hyperthyroidism and ophthalmopathy.

The sample consisted of peripheral blood mononuclear cells (PBMCs), taken at new diagnosis, from a patient treated with antithyroid drugs. These receptors were taken from a woman between 18 and 30 years old with Graves disease.

This clonotype was counted a few times. The rearrangement links TRBV6-1 to TRBJ2-2; perhaps TRBD2 as D (5 bases). This CDR3 comprises 18 residues. Germline CDR1 MNHNS, CDR2 SASEGT. V was trimmed by 6 bases and J by 2 bases, leaving 22 bases between them. The CDR3 DNA reads TGTGCCAGCAGACCATACCGTCTGACGGAGGCCAACACCGGGGAGCTGTTTTTT. It translates to CASRPYRLTEANTGELFF.

This clonotype was seen ten or more times. This rearrangement joins TRBV3-1 to TRBJ1-6, with D hard to call. Germline CDR1 is LGHDT and CDR2 is YNNKEL (reference sequence). CDR3 length equals 16 residues. V was clipped by 3 bases and J by 8 bases, with 17 bases between them. CDR3 region: CASSHTPTRRDSPLHF. The CDR3 region has the DNA TGTGCCAGCAGCCACACCCCGACCCGGCGGGATTCACCCCTCCACTTT.

This clonotype was counted many times. The chain uses TRBV19 and TRBJ1-5; D remains ambiguous. The CDR3 length is 13 residues. The ends were cut back, 1 base at V and 7 bases at J, with 8 bases in the middle. Germline CDR1 is LNHDA and CDR2 is SQIVND (reference sequence). The CDR3 sequence: CASSIAVLQPQHF. DNA for the CDR3: TGTGCCAGTAGTATAGCCGTCCTCCAGCCCCAGCATTTT.

The chain uses TRBV12-3 or TRBV12-4 and TRBJ1-1, with TRBD1 as a possible D gene (5 bases). V was clipped by 5 bases and J by 8 bases, with 15 bases between them. The CDR3 is 13 residues long. CDR3 sequence: CASSVRGRKEAFF. In DNA, the CDR3 is TGTGCCAGCAGTGTCCGGGGCCGGAAGGAAGCTTTCTTT.

This clonotype was seen repeatedly, ten times or more. The chain joins TRBV27 to TRBJ1-5, with a weak D call TRBD1 (6 bases). V was shortened by 3 bases and J by 6 bases, with 15 bases between the two germline ends. Germline V gene sequence: CDR1 MNHEY, CDR2 SMNVEV (reference sequence). This CDR3 has 15 residues. The chain's CDR3 is CASSLANRASQPQHF. The CDR3 DNA sequence: TGTGCCAGCAGTTTGGCAAACAGGGCAAGTCAGCCCCAGCATTTT.

This clonotype was found a few times. The chain couples TRBV3-1 to TRBJ2-3, with D possibly being TRBD1 (5 bases). Matching the DNA end better, TRBJ1-5 makes the J call doubtful. CDR1 and CDR2 (germline): LGHDT, YNNKEL (reference sequence). The length of the CDR3 is 14 residues. The CDR3 loop is CASSHQGPPDTQHF. The CDR3 DNA follows: TGTGCCAGCAGCCACCAGGGACCCCCAGATACGCAGCATTTT.

The rearrangement uses TRBV12-3 or TRBV12-4 and TRBJ1-1, with D hard to call. V lost 2 bases, J lost 2 bases, and 9 bases lay in between. The CDR3 runs 14 residues. The CDR3, as DNA: TGTGCCAGCAGTTTAAATGGAAGAAACACTGAAGCTTTCTTT. Translating it yields CASSLNGRNTEAFF.

This clonotype was recorded at least ten times. The gene calls are TRBV12-3 or TRBV12-4 and TRBJ1-1; a weak D match, TRBD1 (6 bases). There are 18 residues in the CDR3. Trimming took 3 bases from V and 5 from J, leaving 25 bases between them. The CDR3 coding sequence is TGTGCCAGCAGTTTCACCTCCGACGGTGATCCGAGGGGGACTGAAGCTTTCTTT. Protein sequence: CASSFTSDGDPRGTEAFF.

As concerns this clonotype: A much larger clone differs from this one at a single base, so this may be a read error. The chain combines TRBV6-1 with TRBJ1-5; TRBD1 aligns across 7 bases. Germline CDR1 reads MNHNS; CDR2 reads SASEGT. The CDR3 spans 15 residues. CDR3 sequence reads: CASSLRGDSNLPQHF. Written as DNA, the CDR3 is TGTGCCAGCAGCCTCCGGGGGGACAGCAATCTGCCCCAGCATTTT.

This clonotype showed up just a few times. This chain links TRBV7-9 with TRBJ2-3; 12 nucleotides agree with TRBD2. This CDR3 is 16 amino acids long. Per germline, CDR1 SEHNR and CDR2 FQNEAQ (reference sequence). With 5 bases clipped from V and 2 bases from J, the junction kept 5 bases outside the gene matches. The CDR3 nucleotides read TGTGCCAGCAGCGTTACTAGCGGGGGGCCCACAGATACGCAGTATTTT. It codes for CASSVTSGGPTDTQYF.

This clonotype has a handful of counts. The V gene is TRBV19, the J gene TRBJ2-1; TRBD2 matches 8 bases. V dropped 0 bases and J dropped 1; count of bases not matched to a gene: 8. In germline, CDR1 is LNHDA, CDR2 SQIVND (reference sequence). The CDR3 has 18 amino acids. CDR3 loop: CASSIDLFRGGSYNEQFF. In DNA, the CDR3 is TGTGCCAGTAGTATAGATCTATTCCGGGGGGGGTCCTACAATGAGCAGTTCTTC. The variable domain in full, with the rest retrieved from reference TRBV19 and TRBJ2-1, is DGGITQSPKYLFRKEGQNVTLSCEQNLNHDAMYWYRQDPGQGLRLIYYSQIVNDFQKGDIAEGYSVSREKKESFPLTVTSAQKNPTAFYLCASSIDLFRGGSYNEQFFGPGTRLTVL.

This clonotype was observed many times. The chain has TRBV27 and TRBJ1-1; TRBD1 might be the D (6 bases). The CDR3 spans 14 residues. Germline V CDR1 and CDR2: MNHEY, SMNVEV (reference sequence). V was clipped by 7 bases and J by 4 bases, with 16 bases between them. The CDR3 is CASNVQGYGTEAFF. Here the CDR3 DNA reads TGTGCCAGCAACGTACAGGGTTACGGCACTGAAGCTTTCTTT.

This sequence joins TRBV9 and TRBJ1-1; D is unresolved. V was cut by 0 bases and J by 5 bases, with 11 bases left in between. In germline, CDR1 is SGDLS, CDR2 YYNGEE. The CDR3 is made up of 14 amino acids. DNA for the CDR3: TGTGCCAGCAGCGTAGTGGCCGAGGGAACTGAAGCTTTCTTT. Its protein is CASSVVAEGTEAFF. The full variable domain, with the rest looked up from reference TRBV9 and TRBJ1-1, is DSGVTQTPKHLITATGQRVTLRCSPRSGDLSVYWYQQSLDQGLQFLIQYYNGEERAKGNILERFSAQQFPDLHSELNLSSLELGDSALYFCASSVVAEGTEAFFGQGTRLTVV.

This clonotype has a count of ten or more. The rearrangement links TRBV6-2 or TRBV6-3 to TRBJ2-1; TRBD2 is a possible D gene (5 bases). V dropped 7 bases and J dropped 0 bases, with 16 bases sitting between them. Germline V CDR1 and CDR2: MNHEY, SVGEGT. This CDR3 has 16 residues. This CDR3 reads CASTFGDYSSYNEQFF. The CDR3 region has the DNA TGTGCCAGCACATTTGGAGACTACAGCTCCTACAATGAGCAGTTCTTC.

This clonotype was seen more than once but under ten times. This chain uses TRBV7-2 with TRBJ2-3, with 8 bases lining up with TRBD1. Trimming removed 4 bases from V and 4 bases from J; junction bases left unmatched: 13. CDR1 and CDR2 from the germline V gene are SGHTA and FQGNSA. The CDR3 covers 17 residues. The CDR3 loop is CASSSRQGFFGADTQYF. CDR3 DNA sequence: TGTGCCAGCAGCTCAAGACAGGGGTTTTTTGGCGCAGATACGCAGTATTTT. Variable domain in full (rest from reference TRBV7-2 and TRBJ2-3): GAGVSQSPSNKVTEKGKDVELRCDPISGHTALYWYRQSLGQGLEFLIYFQGNSAPDKSGLPSDRFSAERTGGSVSTLTIQRTQQEDSAVYLCASSSRQGFFGADTQYFGPGTRLTVL.

A note on this clonotype: One base away lies a much larger clone, so this may be a sequencing read error. The chain is built from TRBV27 and TRBJ1-2; D gene ambiguous. The CDR3 consists of 14 residues. CDR1 is MNHEY, CDR2 SMNVEV, per germline (reference sequence). V was cut by 11 bases and J by 8 bases, with 24 bases left in between. Here the CDR3 DNA reads TGTGCCGGCACCCCTGGCGCCGGCCTGGGGGGCTACACCTTC. Protein sequence: CAGTPGAGLGGYTF.

This clonotype was recorded at least ten times. The genes are TRBV6-1 and TRBJ2-7; D might be TRBD2 (6 bases). Germline CDR1 and CDR2: MNHNS and SASEGT. This CDR3 region has 13 residues. Trimming cost V 4 bases and J 3 bases, with 10 bases left between them. This chain's CDR3 is CASSGGIYYEQYF. CDR3 bases: TGTGCCAGCAGTGGCGGGATCTACTACGAGCAGTACTTC.

Ten or more counts support this clonotype. The chain links TRBV29-1 to TRBJ2-2; 9 bases agree with TRBD1. The CDR3 consists of 14 residues. The V gene's germline CDR1 is SQVTM and CDR2 ANQGSEA. J lost 6 bases, V lost 4 bases, and 6 bases had no gene match. The CDR3 DNA is TGCAGCGTTGTATTGGACAGGGGTGCCGGGGAGCTGTTTTTT. Amino acids: CSVVLDRGAGELFF.

This clonotype was detected many times. The CDR3 spells CASSVGNLAVNYGYTF. In nucleotides, the CDR3 is TGTGCCAGCAGCGTAGGGAATCTGGCCGTGAACTATGGCTACACCTTC. The chain joins TRBV2 to TRBJ1-2; D is uncertain. Germline loops: CDR1 SNHLY, CDR2 FYNNEI. The CDR3 contains 16 residues. V was trimmed by 6 bases and J by 2 bases, leaving 19 bases between them.

The CDR3 sequence: CSARGQAVSGQPQHF. CDR3 coding DNA: TGCAGTGCTAGGGGCCAGGCGGTATCTGGTCAGCCCCAGCATTTT. V is TRBV20-1 and J is TRBJ1-5; D is uncertain. In germline, CDR1 is DFQATT, CDR2 SNEGSKA (reference sequence). The CDR3 contains 15 residues. The V end lost 3 bases, the J end lost 6 bases, and 18 bases lay between the germline ends.

This clonotype has at least ten counts. The gene calls are TRBV11-2 and TRBJ1-4, with D unresolved. CDR1 and CDR2 (germline): SGHAT, FQNNGV. This CDR3 comprises 13 residues. Trimming stripped 3 bases from V and 8 bases from J, with 10 bases between. The CDR3 is CASSFRHREKLFF. The CDR3 DNA sequence: TGTGCCAGCAGCTTTCGACACCGGGAAAAACTGTTTTTT.